The present TCR beta chain was sequenced within a study of a mutant IDH1 vaccine in newly diagnosed glioma. The wider study: Patients under treatment included approximately 60% males and 37.5% females and had a mean age of 40.4 years. Patients got radiotherapy, temozolomide, or both beforehand, and most got both.

Stated time point: baseline, week 1 (first vaccination visit). Treatment given: pre-vaccination baseline after standard-of-care therapy. Astrocytomas that were new, WHO grade 3 or 4, IDH1-mutant and ATRX-lost were present in the donors. Some clones are missing from TCRdb's copy, which holds only in-frame ones; the method was immunoSEQ multiplex PCR. Found here are over 55,000 clones, about 86% of them singletons; the top ten hold 4.6%. The V gene lost 6 bases and the J gene lost 2 bases, with 7 bases spanning the gap. From germline, CDR1 is DFQATT and CDR2 SNEGSKA (reference sequence). The CDR3 spans 11 residues. Details on this clone: The same CDR3 can be traced to other DNA sequences in this sample.

The source is a woman between 18 and 30 years old with glioma. Some clones in this sample may be carry-over from other donors' samples. The sample here was peripheral blood mononuclear cells (PBMCs), taken from a glioma patient treated with radiotherapy, temozolomide or both. The V and J genes are TRBV20-1 and TRBJ2-5; no reliable D call. The CDR3 sequence: CSAGLQETQYF. For the CDR3, the DNA is TGCAGTGCGGGGTTACAAGAGACCCAGTACTTC.